These 8 T cell receptor beta chains share one sample of origin, sequenced in a study of CD8 T cells in ankylosing spondylitis. Study-level points and caveats: Made up of under 10 highly homologous variants, a TCR beta motif appeared characteristic of ankylosing spondylitis blood.

MiXCR, run by TCRdb on the 5' RACE reads, gives a single entry per CDR3 protein. The profile covers approximately 520,000 distinct CDR3 sequences, with about 5% appearing a single time and 3% to 4% taken by the ten largest. Their antigens remain unidentified. The specimen was blood, either unsorted or a sorted T cell fraction (not recorded which). The receptors were sampled from a male donor with ankylosing spondylitis.

This clonotype was picked up many times. The chain has TRBV28 and TRBJ2-7; maybe TRBD1 (5 bases). The V end was cut by 6 bases, the J end by 4 bases, with 10 bases between. Germline-derived CDR1 and CDR2 are MDHEN and SYDVKM. The CDR3 sequence is 12 residues long. The CDR3 spells CASRETDYEQYF. For the CDR3, the DNA is TGTGCCAGCAGAGAGACAGATTACGAGCAGTACTTC.

The rearrangement uses TRBV21-1 and TRBJ2-5. TRBV21-1 constitutes a pseudogene. CDR3 length: 13 amino acids. The CDR3 nucleotides read TGTGCCAGCAGCAAACAGGTCCCAGAGACCCAGTACTTC. Protein product: CASSKQVPETQYF.

The genes are TRBV6-5 and TRBJ2-7; D remains unclear. V was trimmed by 0 bases and J by 2 bases, leaving 11 bases between them. Germline values: CDR1 MNHEY, CDR2 SVGAGI. The CDR3 spans 15 residues. CDR3 in DNA: TGTGCCAGCAGTTACTCGCCAAGGGCCCCCTACGAGCAGTACTTC. Its translation: CASSYSPRAPYEQYF.

This clonotype showed up many times. This chain joins TRBV6-1 and TRBJ1-1; the D gene is possibly TRBD1 (5 bases). Germline CDR1 is MNHNS and CDR2 is SASEGT. V was shortened by 7 bases and J by 5 bases, with 17 bases between the two germline ends. The CDR3 is made up of 14 amino acids. CDR3: CASTQAQAGTEAFF. As DNA, the CDR3 is TGTGCCAGCACCCAAGCACAGGCAGGGACTGAAGCTTTCTTT.

Many counts were recorded for this clonotype. The rearrangement uses TRBV20-1 and TRBJ2-1; the D is unclear. The V and J ends lost 5 bases and 0 bases respectively, with 14 bases between them. This CDR3 has 15 residues. Germline lookup yields CDR1 DFQATT and CDR2 SNEGSKA (reference sequence). The CDR3 protein is CSASPGPSSYNEQFF. CDR3 nucleotides: TGCAGTGCTTCTCCGGGTCCAAGCTCCTACAATGAGCAGTTCTTC.

This clonotype was seen repeatedly, ten times or more. The genes are TRBV20-1 and TRBJ1-1; no clear D. CDR1 is DFQATT, CDR2 SNEGSKA, per germline (reference sequence). The V end lost 6 bases, the J end lost 1 base, and 18 bases lay between the germline ends. CDR3 length: 15 residues. This chain's CDR3 is CSARPAAWGNTEAFF. CDR3 DNA sequence: TGCAGTGCCCGCCCGGCGGCCTGGGGGAACACTGAAGCTTTCTTT.

This clonotype has ten or more counts. CDR3 nucleotides: TGCAGCGTATCCGGGACAGTTGACGAGCAGTACTTC. This codes for CSVSGTVDEQYF. The rearrangement uses TRBV29-1 and TRBJ2-7; 7 bases agree with TRBD1. Germline trimming cut 6 bases from V and 5 bases from J; bases unmatched to any gene: 7. Germline CDR1 reads SQVTM; CDR2 reads ANQGSEA. CDR3 length: 12 amino acids.

This clonotype was observed at least ten times. The CDR3 nucleotides are TGCGCCAGCAGCCAAGAGACGGGTTACCGCTCCTACGAGCAGTACTTC. Translating it yields CASSQETGYRSYEQYF. The chain uses TRBV4-3 and TRBJ2-7; D remains ambiguous. CDR3 length: 16 residues. Germline V gene sequence: CDR1 LGHNA, CDR2 YSLEER. V was cut by 0 bases and J by 0 bases, with 12 bases left in between.